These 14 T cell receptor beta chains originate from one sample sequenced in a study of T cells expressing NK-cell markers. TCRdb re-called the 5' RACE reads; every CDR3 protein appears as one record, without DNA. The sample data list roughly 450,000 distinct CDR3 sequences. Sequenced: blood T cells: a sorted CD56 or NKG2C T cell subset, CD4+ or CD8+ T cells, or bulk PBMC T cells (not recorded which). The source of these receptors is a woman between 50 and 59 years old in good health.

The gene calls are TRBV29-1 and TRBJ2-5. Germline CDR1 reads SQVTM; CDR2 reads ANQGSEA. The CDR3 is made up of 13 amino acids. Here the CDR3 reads CSVLRHLGETQYF.

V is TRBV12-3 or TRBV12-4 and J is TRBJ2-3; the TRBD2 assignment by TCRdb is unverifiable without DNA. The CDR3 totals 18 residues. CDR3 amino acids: CASRPGIAGPRGTDTQYF.

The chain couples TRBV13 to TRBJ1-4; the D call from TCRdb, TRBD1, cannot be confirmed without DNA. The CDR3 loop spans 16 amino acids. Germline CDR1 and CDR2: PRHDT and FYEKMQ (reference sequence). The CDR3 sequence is CASSLWVRDGNQKLFF. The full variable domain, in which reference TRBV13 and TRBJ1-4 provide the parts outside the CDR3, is AAGVIQSPRHLIKEKRETATLKCYPIPRHDTVYWYQQGPGQDPQFLISFYEKMQSDKGSIPDRFSAQQFSDYHSELNMSSLELGDSALYFCASSLWVRDGNQKLFFGSGTQLSVL.

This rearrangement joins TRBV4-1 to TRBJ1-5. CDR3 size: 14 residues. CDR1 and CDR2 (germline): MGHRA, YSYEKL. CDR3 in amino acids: CASSQEGLGQPQHF.

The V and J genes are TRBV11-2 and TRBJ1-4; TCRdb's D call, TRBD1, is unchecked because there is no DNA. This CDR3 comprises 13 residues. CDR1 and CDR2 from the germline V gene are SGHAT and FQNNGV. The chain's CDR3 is CARTKGANEKLFF.

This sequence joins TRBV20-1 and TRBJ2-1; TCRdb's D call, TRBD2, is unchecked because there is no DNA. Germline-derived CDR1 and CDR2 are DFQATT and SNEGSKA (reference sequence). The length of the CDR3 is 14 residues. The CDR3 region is CSASFGDYQDEQFF.

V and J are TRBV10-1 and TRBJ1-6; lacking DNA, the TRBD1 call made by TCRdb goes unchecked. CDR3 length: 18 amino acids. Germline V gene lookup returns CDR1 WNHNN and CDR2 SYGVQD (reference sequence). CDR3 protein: CASTHAEAHLAGNSPLHF.

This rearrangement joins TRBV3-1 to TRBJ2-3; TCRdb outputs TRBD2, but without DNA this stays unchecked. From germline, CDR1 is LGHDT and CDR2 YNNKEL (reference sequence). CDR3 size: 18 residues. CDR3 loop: CASSPPGLAGGSTDTQYF.

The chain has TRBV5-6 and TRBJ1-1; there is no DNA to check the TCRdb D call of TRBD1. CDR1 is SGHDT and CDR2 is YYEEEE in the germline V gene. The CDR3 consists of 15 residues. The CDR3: CASSRGTGLNTEAFF.

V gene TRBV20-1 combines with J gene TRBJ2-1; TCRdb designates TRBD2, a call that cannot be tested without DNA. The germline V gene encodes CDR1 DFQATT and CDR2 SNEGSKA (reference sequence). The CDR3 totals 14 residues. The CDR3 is CSAKTSGVYNEQFF.

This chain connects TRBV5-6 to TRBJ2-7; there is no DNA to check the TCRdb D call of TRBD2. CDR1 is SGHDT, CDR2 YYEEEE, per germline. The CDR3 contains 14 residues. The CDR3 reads CASSLRVTSYEQYF.

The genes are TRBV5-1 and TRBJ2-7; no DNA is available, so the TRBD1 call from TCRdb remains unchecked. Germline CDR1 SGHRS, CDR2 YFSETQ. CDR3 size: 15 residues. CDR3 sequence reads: CASSPLGSSSYEQYF.

This CDR3 is CSVTGGPNEKLFF. This chain uses TRBV29-1 with TRBJ1-4; TCRdb's D call of TRBD1 is untestable without DNA. CDR1 and CDR2 (germline): SQVTM, ANQGSEA. The CDR3 has 13 amino acids.

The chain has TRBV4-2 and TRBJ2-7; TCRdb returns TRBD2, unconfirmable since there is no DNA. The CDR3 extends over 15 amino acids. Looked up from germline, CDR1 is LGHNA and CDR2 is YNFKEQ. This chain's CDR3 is CASSQVGSSGYEQYF.